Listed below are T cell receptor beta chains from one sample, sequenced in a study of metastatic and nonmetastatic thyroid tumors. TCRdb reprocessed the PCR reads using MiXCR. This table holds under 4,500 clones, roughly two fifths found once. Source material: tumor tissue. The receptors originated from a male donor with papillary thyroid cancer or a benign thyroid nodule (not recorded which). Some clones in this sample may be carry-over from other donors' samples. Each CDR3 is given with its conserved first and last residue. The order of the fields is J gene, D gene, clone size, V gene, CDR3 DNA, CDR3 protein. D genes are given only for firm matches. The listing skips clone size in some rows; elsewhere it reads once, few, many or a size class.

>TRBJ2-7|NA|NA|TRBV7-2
TGTGCCAGCAGCTTAGCCCCTCGGGAGTATTACGAGCAGTACTTC
CASSLAPREYYEQYF
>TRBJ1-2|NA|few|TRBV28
TGTGCCAGCAAAACAGTGGACTATGGCTACACCTTC
CASKTVDYGYTF
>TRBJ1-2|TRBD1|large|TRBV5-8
TGTGCCAGCAGCTGGACAGGCCGTGGCTACACCTTC
CASSWTGRGYTF
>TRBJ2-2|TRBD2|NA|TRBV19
TGTGCCAGTAGTAGGGGACTAGCGGGAGTTAACACCGGGGAGCTGTTTTTT
CASSRGLAGVNTGELFF
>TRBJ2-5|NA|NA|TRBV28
TGTGCCAGCAGTTCGCCCGGGCGACTCCAGTACTTC
CASSSPGRLQYF
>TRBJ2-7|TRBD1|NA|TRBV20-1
TGCAGTGCCGGGGGGGACAGGGGGTACGAGCAGTACTTC
CSAGGDRGYEQYF
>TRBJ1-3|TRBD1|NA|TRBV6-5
TGTGCCAGCAGTTACTCTCCCGACAGGGTGGGAAACACCATATATTTT
CASSYSPDRVGNTIYF
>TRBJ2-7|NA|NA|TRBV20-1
TGCAGTGCCCCGAGGGACGCAGCCTACGAGCAGTACTTC
CSAPRDAAYEQYF
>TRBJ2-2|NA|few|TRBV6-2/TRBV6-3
TGTGCCAGCAGTTCCTCGGCTAGCGCTCCCGGGGAGCTGTTTTTT
CASSSSASAPGELFF
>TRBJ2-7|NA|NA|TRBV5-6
TGTGCCAGCAGCTTGGAGAGCGAGCAGTACTTC
CASSLESEQYF
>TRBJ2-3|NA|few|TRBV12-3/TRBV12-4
TGTGCCAGCAGTTTCTATAAGGATGCCCGTACGCAGTATTTT
CASSFYKDARTQYF
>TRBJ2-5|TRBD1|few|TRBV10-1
TGCGCCAGCAGTTCCGGGACAGAGGCCCAAGAGACCCAGTACTTC
CASSSGTEAQETQYF
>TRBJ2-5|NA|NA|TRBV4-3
TGCGCCAGCAGCCAAGAAATGGCGGAGGGGGCAGAGACCCAGTACTTC
CASSQEMAEGAETQYF
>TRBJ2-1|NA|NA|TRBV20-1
TGCAGTGCTAGAAGGGAGGAGGCCTACAATGAGCAGTTCTTC
CSARREEAYNEQFF
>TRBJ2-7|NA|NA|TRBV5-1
TGCGCCAGCAGCTTGGGTGGGAGTAGCGCCTACGAGCAGTACTTC
CASSLGGSSAYEQYF
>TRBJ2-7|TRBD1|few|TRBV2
TGTGCCAGCAGTGATAAGGGACAGGGTTACGAGCAGTACTTC
CASSDKGQGYEQYF
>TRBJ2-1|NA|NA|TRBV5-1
TGCGCCAGCAGCTTGGGGTTGGGGGGCTACAATGAGCAGTTCTTC
CASSLGLGGYNEQFF
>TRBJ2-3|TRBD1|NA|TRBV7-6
TGTGCCAGCAGCTCAGGACAGGGGATCACAGATACGCAGTATTTT
CASSSGQGITDTQYF
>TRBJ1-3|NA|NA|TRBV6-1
TGTGCCAGCAGCCAGACAAACACCATATATTTT
CASSQTNTIYF
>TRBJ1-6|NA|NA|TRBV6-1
TGTGCCAGCAGGTTAGCTGGGGAACACTCACCCCTCCACTTT
CASRLAGEHSPLHF
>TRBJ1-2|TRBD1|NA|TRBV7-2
TGTGCCAGCAGCTTAGAGTGGGGGACAGGGGGTGGCTACACCTTC
CASSLEWGTGGGYTF
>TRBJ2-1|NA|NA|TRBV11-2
TGTGCCAGCAGCCCTAGTACGTACGAGGGGAATGAGCAGTTCTTC
CASSPSTYEGNEQFF
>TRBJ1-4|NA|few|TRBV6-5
TGTGCCAGCAGTTACTCGAGGAGGTCTGGTGAAAAACTGTTTTTT
CASSYSRRSGEKLFF
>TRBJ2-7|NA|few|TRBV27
TGTGCCAGCAGTTCTCAGATGGAGGGAAACCCCTACGAGCAGTACTTC
CASSSQMEGNPYEQYF
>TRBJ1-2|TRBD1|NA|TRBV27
TGTGCCAGCAGTTCCCGGGACAGCTATGGCTACACCTTC
CASSSRDSYGYTF
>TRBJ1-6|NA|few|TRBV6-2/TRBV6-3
TGTGCCAGCAGTTACTCGGCCCGCCGGAGCTCCTATAATTCACCCCTCCACTTT
CASSYSARRSSYNSPLHF
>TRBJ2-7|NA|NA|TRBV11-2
TGTGCCAGCAGCTTACAGTACGGCGAGCAGTACTTC
CASSLQYGEQYF
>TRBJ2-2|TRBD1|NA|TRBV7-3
TGTGCCAGCAGCCGGACAGGGGGAAACACCGGGGAGCTGTTTTTT
CASSRTGGNTGELFF
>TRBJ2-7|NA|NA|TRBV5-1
TGCGCCAGCAGCTTGGGGGAGGCGGGGGCCTCCGCAATCTCCTACGAGCAGTACTTC
CASSLGEAGASAISYEQYF
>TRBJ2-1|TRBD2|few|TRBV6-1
TGTGCCAGCAGGGGCGGGAGGGCATACAATGAGCAGTTCTTC
CASRGGRAYNEQFF